One and the same sample provided the 21 T cell receptor beta chains below, sequenced in a study of beta chain features in type 1 diabetes. Findings of the study overall: TCRB CDR3 length was moderately but significantly reduced in all four CD4+ subsets of Type 1 diabetes patients.

No antigen is known for these receptors. Investigators reverse transcribed all isolated RNA, so they sequenced expressed TCRB transcripts. Only in-frame clones appear in the TCRdb table, and some are missing; sequencing was by immunoSEQ multiplex PCR. This sample carries hundreds of thousands of clones, around an eighth of them seen once, and the ten largest clones take less than 0.025%. Specimen: naive CD4+ T cells from blood. The receptor set was obtained from a young man with type 1 diabetes.

The chain employs TRBV30 and TRBJ1-2; 7 bases are shared with TRBD1. The V and J ends lost 4 bases and 8 bases, in that order; junction bases with no gene match: 7. The CDR3 contains 12 residues. Germline CDR1 reads GTSNPN; CDR2 reads SVGIG (reference sequence). The CDR3 DNA reads as TGTGCCTGGACCTACAGGGGATGGGGCTACACCTTC. It specifies CAWTYRGWGYTF.

This clone has at least ten counts. V gene TRBV23-1 combines with J gene TRBJ2-7; a weak D match, TRBD1 (6 bases). TRBV23-1 belongs to the ORF category, with a function that is uncertain. CDR3 length: 15 residues. The V end was cut by 5 bases, the J end by 1 base, with 15 bases between. CDR3 nucleotide sequence: TGCGCCAGCAGTGGGTGCCGGACAGAGTCCTACGAGCAGTACTTC. This encodes CASSGCRTESYEQYF.

The chain carries TRBV4-1 and TRBJ1-1, with D unresolved. CDR3 length: 15 residues. Germline CDR1 MGHRA, CDR2 YSYEKL. V lost 1 base to trimming and J lost 0 bases, with 9 bases between them. The CDR3 here is CASSQVNSMNTEAFF. DNA for the CDR3: TGCGCCAGCAGCCAAGTGAACAGCATGAACACTGAAGCTTTCTTT.

This clone appeared a few times. Other DNA sequences from this sample encode an identical CDR3 as well. The chain employs TRBV20-1 and TRBJ1-2, with D maybe TRBD1 (6 bases). Trimming shortened V by 6 bases and J by 4 bases, and 9 bases separated the two germline ends. The CDR3 totals 11 residues. CDR1 is DFQATT, CDR2 SNEGSKA, per germline (reference sequence). Here the CDR3 reads CSAPTGYGYTF. In DNA, the CDR3 is TGCAGTGCCCCGACAGGCTATGGCTACACCTTC.

This clone was observed a handful of times. V gene TRBV19 combines with J gene TRBJ2-1; 11 nucleotides agree with TRBD2. The CDR3 contains 17 residues. V was clipped by 3 bases and J by 4 bases; unmatched bases: 8. In germline, CDR1 is LNHDA, CDR2 SQIVND (reference sequence). CDR3 DNA sequence: TGTGCCAGTAGTATCCCAATTAGCGGGGGGGTTTACAATGAGCAGTTCTTC. Translating gives CASSIPISGGVYNEQFF.

The sample holds a few counts of this clone. Additional DNA sequences in this sample encode the identical CDR3. The chain joins TRBV10-3 to TRBJ1-1, with 8 bases that match TRBD1. Germline CDR1 is ENHRY and CDR2 is SYGVKD. The CDR3 extends over 12 amino acids. The J segment lost 4 bases and the V segment lost 8 bases, leaving 3 bases of the junction unmatched. In DNA form, the CDR3 reads TGTGCCATCTCAGGGGGCGTCACTGAAGCTTTCTTT. It codes for CAISGGVTEAFF.

Only a few counts were recorded for this clone. The junction differs from germline at one of its ends, possibly a read error. V and J are TRBV18 and TRBJ2-7; either TRBD1 or TRBD2 may fit D (5 bases each). This CDR3 has 14 amino acids. The V gene's germline CDR1 is KGHSH and CDR2 LQKENI. The CDR3 nucleotides read TGTGCCAGCTCCCCACGGGCCTATGGGGGAGAGCAGTACTTC. Protein product: CASSPRAYGGEQYF.

This clone was found a few times. The genes are TRBV9 and TRBJ2-1; no clear D gene. Trimming cost V 2 bases and J 8 bases, with 5 bases left between them. This CDR3 is 11 amino acids long. CDR1 and CDR2 (germline): SGDLS, YYNGEE. This CDR3 reads CASSVSYEQFF. As DNA, the CDR3 is TGTGCCAGCAGCGTGAGCTATGAGCAGTTCTTC.

V usage is TRBV30 and J usage is TRBJ1-2; D unresolved. The CDR3 is made up of 11 amino acids. Germline loops: CDR1 GTSNPN, CDR2 SVGIG (reference sequence). V shed 3 bases and J shed 2 bases, with 4 bases lying between them. This chain's CDR3 is CAWRWNYGYTF. Written as DNA, the CDR3 is TGTGCCTGGAGGTGGAACTATGGCTACACCTTC.

In this sample, this clone turned up a few times. This chain joins TRBV28 and TRBJ2-7, with D perhaps matching TRBD1 (5 bases). V was clipped by 9 bases and J by 2 bases, with 11 bases between them. CDR1 MDHEN and CDR2 SYDVKM come from the germline V gene. This CDR3 has 12 residues. The CDR3 is CASSRGAYEQYF. The CDR3 nucleotides read TGTGCCAGTTCAAGGGGTGCCTACGAGCAGTACTTC.

This clone came up a few times. The gene calls are TRBV2 and TRBJ1-4; tentative D call: TRBD1 (6 bases). This CDR3 contains 14 residues. From germline, CDR1 is SNHLY and CDR2 FYNNEI. V lost 9 bases, J lost 8 bases, and 19 bases lay in between. CDR3 in amino acids: CASTTRGTGEKLFF. The DNA for the CDR3 is TGTGCCAGTACTACCAGGGGTACGGGGGAAAAACTGTTTTTT.

This clone was seen only a few times. The genes are TRBV6-5 and TRBJ2-1; the D is unclear. The V gene lost 4 bases and the J gene lost 2 bases, with 6 bases spanning the gap. The CDR3 runs to 13 residues. The germline V gene encodes CDR1 MNHEY and CDR2 SVGAGI. CDR3 loop: CASSSAAYNEQFF. In DNA form, the CDR3 reads TGTGCCAGCAGTTCGGCGGCCTACAATGAGCAGTTCTTC.

This clone was detected only a few times. V gene TRBV28 combines with J gene TRBJ2-1; 9 nucleotides match TRBD1. Germline values: CDR1 MDHEN, CDR2 SYDVKM. The CDR3 has 15 residues. The junction had 12 bases not matched to a gene; V was cut back by 6 bases and J by 9 bases. The CDR3 DNA follows: TGTGCCAGCAGCTACGTCGGACAGGGGCTGGGTGAGCAGTTCTTC. Amino acid sequence: CASSYVGQGLGEQFF.

This clone has a handful of counts. The chain combines TRBV9 with TRBJ2-7; TRBD1 aligns across 7 bases. Germline V lookup: CDR1 SGDLS, CDR2 YYNGEE. Losses at the gene ends were 7 bases for V and 0 bases for J; bases not matched to a gene: 7. This CDR3 contains 14 residues. DNA of the CDR3: TGTGCCAGCGCGACGACAGGGAGCTCCTACGAGCAGTACTTC. The encoded protein is CASATTGSSYEQYF.

This clone was found a few times. The chain has TRBV5-1 and TRBJ1-2; D is perhaps TRBD1 (6 bases). CDR3 length equals 14 residues. Germline V gene lookup returns CDR1 SGHRS and CDR2 YFSETQ. V dropped 4 bases and J dropped 4 bases, with 14 bases sitting between them. CDR3 coding DNA: TGCGCCAGCAGCGCCGGAGGGGGGACCTATGGCTACACCTTC. As protein: CASSAGGGTYGYTF. The variable domain in full, with the rest retrieved from reference TRBV5-1 and TRBJ1-2, is KAGVTQTPRYLIKTRGQQVTLSCSPISGHRSVSWYQQTPGQGLQFLFEYFSETQRNKGNFPGRFSGRQFSNSRSEMNVSTLELGDSALYLCASSAGGGTYGYTFGSGTRLTVV.

This clone was found a few times. The chain employs TRBV7-2 and TRBJ1-5; maybe TRBD1 (5 bases). The CDR3 consists of 13 residues. Trimming removed 2 bases from V and 5 bases from J, with 7 bases in between. Germline loops: CDR1 SGHTA, CDR2 FQGNSA. CDR3 coding DNA: TGTGCCAGCAGCTTACGGGGGGATCAGCCCCAGCATTTT. Residues: CASSLRGDQPQHF.

The V and J genes are TRBV6-5 and TRBJ1-1, with D possibly TRBD1 on 5 matching bases. The germline V and J ends were trimmed by 2 bases and 1 base, with 8 bases remaining between them. Germline loops: CDR1 MNHEY, CDR2 SVGAGI. There are 14 residues in the CDR3. CDR3 loop: CASSYDSGNTEAFF. The CDR3 DNA reads as TGTGCCAGCAGTTACGACAGTGGGAACACTGAAGCTTTCTTT.

This sequence joins TRBV27 and TRBJ1-2; TRBD1 matches 9 bases. The CDR3 spans 13 residues. The V and J ends lost 5 bases and 7 bases, in that order; junction bases with no gene match: 5. From germline, CDR1 is MNHEY and CDR2 SMNVEV (reference sequence). The CDR3 DNA follows: TGTGCCAGCAGTGCCCGGACAGGGGCTGGCTACACCTTC. Translated, it gives CASSARTGAGYTF.

This sequence joins TRBV5-1 and TRBJ2-5; perhaps TRBD2 as D (6 bases). Trimming removed 2 bases from V and 2 bases from J, with 10 bases in between. The CDR3 runs to 14 residues. Germline CDR1 is SGHRS and CDR2 is YFSETQ. The CDR3 sequence is CASSFGSGQETQYF. DNA for the CDR3: TGCGCCAGCAGCTTCGGTAGCGGACAAGAGACCCAGTACTTC.

In its sample, this clone was seen a few times. The chain combines TRBV10-3 with TRBJ2-5, with a tentative D call TRBD1 (6 bases). Trimming removed 4 bases from V and 1 base from J, with 16 bases in between. CDR3 length: 16 residues. CDR1 and CDR2 from the germline V gene are ENHRY and SYGVKD. CDR3 amino acids: CAISVQGGPFQETQYF. The CDR3 DNA follows: TGTGCCATCAGTGTACAGGGTGGGCCATTCCAAGAGACCCAGTACTTC.

This clone has just a few counts. The chain joins TRBV10-3 to TRBJ1-1; 9 bases align to TRBD1. CDR1 and CDR2 (germline): ENHRY, SYGVKD. The CDR3 totals 17 residues. With 0 bases clipped from V and 1 base from J, the junction kept 6 bases outside the gene matches. Here the CDR3 reads CAISESTRDRANTEAFF. In nucleotides, the CDR3 is TGTGCCATCAGTGAGTCGACTCGGGACAGGGCGAACACTGAAGCTTTCTTT.